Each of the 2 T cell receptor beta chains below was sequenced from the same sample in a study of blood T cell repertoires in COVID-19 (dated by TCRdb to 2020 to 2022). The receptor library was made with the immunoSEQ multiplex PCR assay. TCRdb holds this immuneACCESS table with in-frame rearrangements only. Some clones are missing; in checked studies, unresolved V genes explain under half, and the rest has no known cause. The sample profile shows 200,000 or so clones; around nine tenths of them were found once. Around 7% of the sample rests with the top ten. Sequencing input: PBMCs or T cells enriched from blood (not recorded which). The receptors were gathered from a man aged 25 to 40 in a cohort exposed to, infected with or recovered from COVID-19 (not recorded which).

The CDR3 sequence is CASSPIAGQGKETQYF. CDR3 sequence (DNA): TGCGCCAGCAGCCCAATCGCGGGACAGGGAAAAGAGACCCAGTACTTC. This chain links TRBV5-1 with TRBJ2-5; TRBD1 aligns across 9 bases. After removal of 4 bases from V and 3 bases from J, the junction contained 10 bases not matched to a gene. CDR3 size: 16 residues. Germline V gives CDR1 SGHRS, CDR2 YFSETQ.

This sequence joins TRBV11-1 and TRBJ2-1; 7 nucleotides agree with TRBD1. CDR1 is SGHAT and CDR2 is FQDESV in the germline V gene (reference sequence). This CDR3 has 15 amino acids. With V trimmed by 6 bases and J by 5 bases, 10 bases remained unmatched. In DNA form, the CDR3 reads TGTGCCAGCAGGCAAGACAGGGCCGTACACAATGAGCAGTTCTTC. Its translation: CASRQDRAVHNEQFF.